The T cell receptor beta chain under discussion was sequenced for a study of blood T cell repertoires in COVID-19 (TCRdb year 2020). In terms of the full investigation: Collaborator samples came from the United States, Italy and Spain and covered acute and convalescent phases of COVID-19. The material from the prospective study consisted of cDNA or gDNA derived from T cells, B-cell-depleted T cells, or PBMCs. Subjects who had been exposed to COVID-19, were actively infected with it, or had recovered from it provided the deeply sampled blood TCRbeta repertoires that made up the dataset. A freely available public database, intended as a resource for researchers studying the immune response to SARS-CoV-2, is where the repertoires were released. Samples were obtained from the ongoing ImmuneRACE study (first 160 participants) and from over 1,000 subjects provided by 6 global collaborators. The sample metadata nearly always contained a de-identified subject ID, COVID-19 status, age in years and sex. Where available, HLA class I and class II types were obtained from metadata supplied by the sample provider rather than from assay-based typing.

What the study reported, not specific to this receptor: How much clinical and demographic metadata was included differed by source and by participant, and the metadata was provided uncurated.

In the prospective study, participants were roughly 18 to 100 years old, resided in 25 or so geographic areas of the United States, and were enrolled through a virtual design. In the prospective study, participants were assigned to cohorts based on the clinical history participants reported in a screening survey and a study questionnaire. ImmuneRACE Cohort 3 recovered participants were defined by two consecutive negative NP/OP PCR tests, healthcare professional clearance, or symptom resolution. In the prospective study, mobile phlebotomists collected whole blood, serum and a nasopharyngeal or oropharyngeal swab from each participant. Over a roughly two-month period, participants in the prospective study had the option of providing additional blood draws and questionnaires. Before DNA extraction, blood samples from the prospective study were shipped at room temperature or frozen. The CDR3 spans 14 residues, from the cysteine through the phenylalanine. Kept here is only the CDR3 DNA, which spans 42 bases and is read in frame from base 1. The V end gives up 1 base and the J end 5 bases, leaving 5 bases in the junction not matched to a gene. CDR1 is given as MNHEY and CDR2 as SVGAGI, both from the germline V gene.

TCRbeta CDR3 regions were amplified from genomic DNA by means of the immunoSEQ Assay, a bias-controlled multiplex PCR. Regarding the original processing steps: Nucleated cell counts per sample were estimated from amplification of reference gene primers within the assay. Sequence reads were collapsed and filtered to measure the absolute abundance of every unique TCRbeta CDR3 rearrangement. For each sample, productive Simpson clonality was calculated by taking the square root of Simpson's diversity index across productive rearrangements. Held by TCRdb, this immuneACCESS table contains in-frame sequences only and omits some clones. Under half of the omission traces to an unresolved V gene where checked; the cause of the rest is unknown. The D gene and trimming were derived from the DNA, and the V and J assignments and clone size from that table. The sample contains around 450,000 clones, 75% to 90% of them found a single time. 0.7% of the sample goes to the ten largest clones.

Remarks on this clone: It has no known antigen specificity. No much larger clone exists at a distance of one base, and base qualities are not known.

This receptor was obtained from a woman under 30 who had recovered from COVID-19. The sequenced sample consisted of PBMCs or T cells enriched from blood (not recorded which). This sequence uses TRBV6-5 and TRBJ2-7; the central 7 bases match TRBD1. The CDR3 loop reads CASSYFRGLNEQYF. Read as DNA, the sequence is TGTGCCAGCAGTTACTTTAGGGGGCTGAACGAGCAGTACTTC.